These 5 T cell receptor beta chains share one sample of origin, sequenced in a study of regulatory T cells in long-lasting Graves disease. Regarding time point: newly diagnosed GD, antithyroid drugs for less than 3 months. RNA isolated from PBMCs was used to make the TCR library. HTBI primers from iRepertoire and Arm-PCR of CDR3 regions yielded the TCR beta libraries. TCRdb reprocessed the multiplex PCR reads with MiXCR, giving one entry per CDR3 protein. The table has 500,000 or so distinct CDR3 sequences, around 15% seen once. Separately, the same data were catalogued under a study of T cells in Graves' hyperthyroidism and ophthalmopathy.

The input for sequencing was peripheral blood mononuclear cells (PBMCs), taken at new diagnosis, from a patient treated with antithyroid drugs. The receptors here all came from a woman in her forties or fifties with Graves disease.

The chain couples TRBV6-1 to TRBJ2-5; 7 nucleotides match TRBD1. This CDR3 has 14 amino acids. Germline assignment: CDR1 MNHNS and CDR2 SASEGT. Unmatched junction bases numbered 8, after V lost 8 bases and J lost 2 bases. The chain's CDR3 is CASGRQGFQETQYF. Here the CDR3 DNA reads TGTGCCAGCGGGCGACAGGGCTTTCAAGAGACCCAGTACTTC.

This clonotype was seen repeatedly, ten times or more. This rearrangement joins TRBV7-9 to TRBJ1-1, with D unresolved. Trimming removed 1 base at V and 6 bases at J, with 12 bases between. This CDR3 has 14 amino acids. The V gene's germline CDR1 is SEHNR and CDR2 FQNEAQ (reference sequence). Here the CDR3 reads CASSLVGQSAEAFF. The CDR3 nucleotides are TGTGCCAGCAGCTTAGTAGGTCAGTCTGCTGAAGCTTTCTTT. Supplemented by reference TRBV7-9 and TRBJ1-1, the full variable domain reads DTGVSQNPRHKITKRGQNVTFRCDPISEHNRLYWYRQTLGQGPEFLTYFQNEAQLEKSRLLSDRFSAERPKGSFSTLEIQRTEQGDSAMYLCASSLVGQSAEAFFGQGTRLTVV.

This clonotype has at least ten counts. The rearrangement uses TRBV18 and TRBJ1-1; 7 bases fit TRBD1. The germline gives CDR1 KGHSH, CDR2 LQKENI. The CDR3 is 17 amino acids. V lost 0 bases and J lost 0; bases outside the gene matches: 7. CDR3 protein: CASSPPLAGGMNTEAFF. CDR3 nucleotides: TGTGCCAGCTCACCACCGTTGGCAGGGGGTATGAACACTGAAGCTTTCTTT.

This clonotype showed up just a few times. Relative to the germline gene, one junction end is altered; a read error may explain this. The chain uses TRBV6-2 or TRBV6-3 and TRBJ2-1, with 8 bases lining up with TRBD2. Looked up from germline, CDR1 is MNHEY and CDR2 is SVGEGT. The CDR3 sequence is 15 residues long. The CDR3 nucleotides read TGTGCCTGCAGCCAACCGGGACTAGGGCACAATGAGCAGTTCTTC. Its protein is CACSQPGLGHNEQFF.

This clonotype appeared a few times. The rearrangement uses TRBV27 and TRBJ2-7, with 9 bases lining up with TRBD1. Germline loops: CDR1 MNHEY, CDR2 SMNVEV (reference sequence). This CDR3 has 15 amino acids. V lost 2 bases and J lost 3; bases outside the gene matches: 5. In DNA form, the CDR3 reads TGTGCCAGCAGTTTAGACAGGGGGGTCTACTACGAGCAGTACTTC. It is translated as CASSLDRGVYYEQYF.